This T cell receptor (beta chain) derives from a study of response to subunit inactivated influenza vaccine. Study results and limitations: Only a handful of new T cells, the authors suggested, are recruited with each seasonal influenza vaccination.

This clonotype occurred many times. Its antigen remains unidentified. A single record per CDR3 protein comes from TCRdb applying MiXCR to the RT-PCR reads. The sample shows approximately 500,000 distinct CDR3 sequences, approximately 12% of them seen only once. V lost 2 bases to trimming and J lost 7 bases, with 14 bases between them. The CDR3 is 15 residues long. This material consisted of PBMCs from blood, taken about 40 days after vaccination. This rearrangement joins TRBV12-3 or TRBV12-4 to TRBJ2-2; maybe TRBD2 (6 bases). The source is a man aged 50-59 years who received an inactivated influenza vaccine. CDR3 DNA: TGTGCCAGCAGTTTACGCGGGAATGTTGGCGGGGAGCTGTTTTTT. Its translation is CASSLRGNVGGELFF.